These 9 T cell receptor beta chains were all obtained from the same sample, sequenced in a study of blood T cell repertoires in COVID-19. The assay was immunoSEQ multiplex PCR, and TCRdb's table has in-frame clones only and misses some. The sample lists about 140,000 clones; about 87% were seen once. Specimen: peripheral blood. These receptors originate from a woman aged 80 or older with acute or convalescent COVID-19.

The chain recombines TRBV2 with TRBJ1-1; D is unclear. V shed 8 bases and J shed 0 bases, with 7 bases lying between them. The CDR3 consists of 12 residues. CDR1 and CDR2 from the germline V gene are SNHLY and FYNNEI. The CDR3 nucleotides are TGTGCCAGCTGGAGACTGAACACTGAAGCTTTCTTT. It is translated as CASWRLNTEAFF. The variable domain in full, with the rest retrieved from reference TRBV2 and TRBJ1-1, is EPEVTQTPSHQVTQMGQEVILRCVPISNHLYFYWYRQILGQKVEFLVSFYNNEISEKSEIFDDQFSVERPDGSNFTLKIRSTKLEDSAMYFCASWRLNTEAFFGQGTRLTVV.

The chain uses TRBV6-5 and TRBJ2-4, with TRBD1 identical over 11 bases. This CDR3 is built from 16 residues. The junction had 1 base not matched to a gene; V was cut back by 2 bases and J by 1 base. The germline CDR1 and CDR2 sequences are MNHEY and SVGAGI. The CDR3 here is CASSYGQGAAKNIQYF. CDR3 in DNA: TGTGCCAGCAGTTACGGACAGGGGGCTGCCAAAAACATTCAGTACTTC.

The rearrangement uses TRBV30 and TRBJ1-4; D is unclear. The CDR3 spans 15 residues. Germline-derived CDR1 and CDR2 are GTSNPN and SVGIG (reference sequence). Trimming cost V 0 bases and J 8 bases, with 16 bases left between them. For the CDR3, the DNA is TGTGCCTGGAGTGTACTGGGAGAGGGAGGGGAAAAACTGTTTTTT. Protein product: CAWSVLGEGGEKLFF.

As to this clone: The sample contains more than one DNA sequence encoding this CDR3. The rearrangement joins TRBV9 to TRBJ2-1; 8 positions agree with TRBD1. This CDR3 region has 16 residues. The trim removed 4 bases at V and 0 bases at J, leaving 6 bases unmatched. Germline CDR1 and CDR2: SGDLS and YYNGEE. This chain's CDR3 is CASSPRTGSSYNEQFF. The CDR3 region has the DNA TGTGCCAGCAGCCCGCGGACAGGGAGCTCCTACAATGAGCAGTTCTTC. The variable domain in full, with the rest retrieved from reference TRBV9 and TRBJ2-1, is DSGVTQTPKHLITATGQRVTLRCSPRSGDLSVYWYQQSLDQGLQFLIQYYNGEERAKGNILERFSAQQFPDLHSELNLSSLELGDSALYFCASSPRTGSSYNEQFFGPGTRLTVL.

The J gene is TRBJ1-1, the V gene TRBV7-9; tentative D call: TRBD1 (6 bases). V lost 7 bases, J lost 1 base, and 10 bases lay in between. This CDR3 contains 13 residues. Per germline, CDR1 SEHNR and CDR2 FQNEAQ (reference sequence). CDR3 in amino acids: CASTEQGNTEAFF. As DNA, the CDR3 is TGTGCCAGCACGGAACAGGGGAACACTGAAGCTTTCTTT.

The V and J genes are TRBV6-1 and TRBJ1-1; 9 nucleotides match TRBD1. Germline loops: CDR1 MNHNS, CDR2 SASEGT. The CDR3 sequence is 16 residues long. With V trimmed by 3 bases and J by 3 bases, 8 bases remained unmatched. As DNA, the CDR3 is TGTGCCAGCAGTGACCATGGACAGGGGTCTGACACTGAAGCTTTCTTT. Encoded protein: CASSDHGQGSDTEAFF.

This chain uses TRBV19 with TRBJ1-3, with 10 bases that match TRBD1. Germline V gene sequence: CDR1 LNHDA, CDR2 SQIVND (reference sequence). The CDR3 loop spans 15 amino acids. Trimming took 8 bases from V and 0 from J; bases not matched to a gene: 4. This CDR3 is CASWTGGNSGNTIYF. CDR3 DNA: TGTGCCAGTTGGACAGGGGGAAACTCTGGAAACACCATATATTTT.

The rearrangement joins TRBV12-3 or TRBV12-4 to TRBJ1-1; D is unresolved. V was shortened by 7 bases and J by 2 bases, with 11 bases between the two germline ends. The CDR3 is 13 residues long. The CDR3: CASNPRGNTEAFF. CDR3 coding DNA: TGTGCCAGCAACCCACGGGGAAACACTGAAGCTTTCTTT.

This clone was counted between two and nine times. The chain uses TRBV12-3 or TRBV12-4 and TRBJ1-6, with D unresolved. V lost 3 bases and J 10 bases, leaving 10 bases between the germline ends. The CDR3 is 13 residues long. The DNA of the CDR3 is TGTGCCAGCAGTTTTAGCCCTGCCTCACCCCTCCACTTT. It encodes CASSFSPASPLHF.